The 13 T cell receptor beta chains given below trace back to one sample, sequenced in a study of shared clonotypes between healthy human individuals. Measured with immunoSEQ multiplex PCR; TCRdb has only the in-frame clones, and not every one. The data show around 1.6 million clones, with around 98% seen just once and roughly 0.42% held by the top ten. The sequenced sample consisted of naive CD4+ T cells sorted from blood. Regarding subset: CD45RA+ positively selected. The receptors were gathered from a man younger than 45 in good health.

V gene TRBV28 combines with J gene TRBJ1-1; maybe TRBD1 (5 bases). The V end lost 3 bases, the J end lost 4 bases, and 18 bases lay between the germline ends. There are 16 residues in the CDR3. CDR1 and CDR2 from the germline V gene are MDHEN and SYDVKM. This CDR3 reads CASSLISGAWGTEAFF. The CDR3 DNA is TGTGCCAGCAGTTTGATATCTGGGGCCTGGGGCACTGAAGCTTTCTTT.

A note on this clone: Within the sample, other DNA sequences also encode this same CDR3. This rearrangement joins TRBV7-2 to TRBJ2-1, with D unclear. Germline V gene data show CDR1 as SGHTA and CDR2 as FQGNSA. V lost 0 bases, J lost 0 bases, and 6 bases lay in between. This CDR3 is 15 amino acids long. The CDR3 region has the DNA TGTGCCAGCAGCTTAGCAGGAGCCTCCTACAATGAGCAGTTCTTC. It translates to CASSLAGASYNEQFF.

The CDR3 here is CASSQEVPSGEQFF. In DNA, the CDR3 is TGTGCCAGCAGCCAAGAAGTCCCGTCGGGGGAGCAGTTCTTC. The chain couples TRBV14 to TRBJ2-1, with D tentatively TRBD2 (5 bases). The CDR3 loop spans 14 amino acids. Germline CDR1 reads SGHDN; CDR2 reads FVKESK. V lost 0 bases and J lost 10, with 13 bases in between. Complete variable domain (other parts from reference TRBV14 and TRBJ2-1): EAGVTQFPSHSVIEKGQTVTLRCDPISGHDNLYWYRRVMGKEIKFLLHFVKESKQDESGMPNNRFLAERTGGTYSTLKVQPAELEDSGVYFCASSQEVPSGEQFFGPGTRLTVL.

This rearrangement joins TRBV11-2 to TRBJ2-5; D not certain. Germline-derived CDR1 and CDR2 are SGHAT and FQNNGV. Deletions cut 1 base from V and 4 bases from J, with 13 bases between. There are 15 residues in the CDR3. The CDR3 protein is CASSLGTLPGETQYF. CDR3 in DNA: TGTGCCAGCAGCTTAGGGACCCTACCAGGAGAGACCCAGTACTTC.

CDR3 sequence: CASSQEAGISYNEQFF. CDR3 DNA: TGCGCCAGCAGCCAAGAAGCGGGAATCTCCTACAATGAGCAGTTCTTC. This chain joins TRBV4-3 and TRBJ2-1; TRBD2 aligns across 7 bases. The V gene's germline CDR1 is LGHNA and CDR2 YSLEER. The CDR3 is made up of 16 amino acids. The trim removed 0 bases at V and 0 bases at J, leaving 2 bases unmatched.

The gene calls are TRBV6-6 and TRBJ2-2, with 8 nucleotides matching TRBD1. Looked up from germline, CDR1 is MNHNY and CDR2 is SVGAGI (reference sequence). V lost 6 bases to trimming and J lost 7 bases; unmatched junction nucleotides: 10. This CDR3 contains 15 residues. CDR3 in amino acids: CASSFQGAAHGELFF. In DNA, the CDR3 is TGTGCCAGCAGCTTCCAGGGGGCTGCCCACGGGGAGCTGTTTTTT.

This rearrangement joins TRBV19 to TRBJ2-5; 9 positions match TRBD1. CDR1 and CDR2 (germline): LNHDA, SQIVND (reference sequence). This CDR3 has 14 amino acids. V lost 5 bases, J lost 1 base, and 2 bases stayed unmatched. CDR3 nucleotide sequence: TGTGCCAGTAGTCGGGACAGGGCCCAAGAGACCCAGTACTTC. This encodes CASSRDRAQETQYF.

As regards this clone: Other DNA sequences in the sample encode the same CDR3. CDR3 bases: TGCGCCAGCAGCTTGGACAGCGGTTACAATGAGCAGTTCTTC. It translates to CASSLDSGYNEQFF. The rearrangement links TRBV5-1 to TRBJ2-1; maybe TRBD2 (5 bases). Germline CDR1 SGHRS, CDR2 YFSETQ. Trimming cost V 0 bases and J 4 bases, with 8 bases left between them. This CDR3 is 14 amino acids long.

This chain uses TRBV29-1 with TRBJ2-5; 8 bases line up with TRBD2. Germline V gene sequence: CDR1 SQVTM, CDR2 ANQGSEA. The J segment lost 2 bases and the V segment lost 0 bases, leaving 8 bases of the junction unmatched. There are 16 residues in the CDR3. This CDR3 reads CSVEELSGTMQETQYF. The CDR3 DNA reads TGCAGCGTTGAAGAACTTAGCGGGACGATGCAAGAGACCCAGTACTTC.

The CDR3 bases are TGTGCCAGCAGCTTCGATGGTTTCACTGAAGCTTTCTTT. As protein: CASSFDGFTEAFF. V usage is TRBV11-3 and J usage is TRBJ1-1; no clear D. CDR1 is SGHNT, CDR2 YENEEA, per germline. The CDR3 consists of 13 residues. Trimming removed 3 bases at V and 4 bases at J, with 9 bases between.

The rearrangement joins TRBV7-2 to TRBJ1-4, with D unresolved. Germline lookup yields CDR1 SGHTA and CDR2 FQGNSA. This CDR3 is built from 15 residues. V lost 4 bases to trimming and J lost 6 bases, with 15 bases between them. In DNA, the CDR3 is TGTGCCAGCAGCTCTGCACACCAGTTGTATGAAAAACTGTTTTTT. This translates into CASSSAHQLYEKLFF.

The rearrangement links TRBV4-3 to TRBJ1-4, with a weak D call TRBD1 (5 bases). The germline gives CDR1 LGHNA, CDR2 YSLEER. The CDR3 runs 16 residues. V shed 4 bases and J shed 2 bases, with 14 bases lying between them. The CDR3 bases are TGCGCCAGCAGCCCCCGGGACCCCCCCACTAATGAAAAACTGTTTTTT. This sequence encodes CASSPRDPPTNEKLFF.

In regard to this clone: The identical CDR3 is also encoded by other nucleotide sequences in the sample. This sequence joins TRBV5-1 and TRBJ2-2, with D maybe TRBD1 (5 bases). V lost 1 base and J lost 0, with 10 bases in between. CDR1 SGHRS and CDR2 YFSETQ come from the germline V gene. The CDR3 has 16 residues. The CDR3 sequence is CASSLLAGTNTGELFF. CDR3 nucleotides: TGCGCCAGCAGCTTGTTGGCAGGGACGAACACCGGGGAGCTGTTTTTT.